The 20 T cell receptor beta chains below all came from one sample that was sequenced in a study of neurological immune-mediated disorders (dated by TCRdb to between 2018 and 2020). The method behind the library was 5' RACE. Instrument used: Illumina HiSeq 2500. TCRdb itself trimmed the public reads at Q25 with fastp, ran MiXCR and retained productive beta chains. When rows share a CDR3 protein, they turn into one entry using the most common DNA and genes. Present in this sample are 18,000 or so distinct CDR3 sequences, roughly 10% of which were seen just once. The top ten clonotypes cover approximately 29% of the sample. The sequenced sample was CD8+ T cells from blood. The receptor source for this set is a woman aged 45-65 years in good health.

The chain's CDR3 is CASSFAPGSSSYEQYF. DNA of the CDR3: TGTGCCAGCAGCTTCGCCCCGGGATCCTCCTCCTACGAGCAGTACTTC. J is TRBJ2-7 and V is TRBV5-5; TRBD2 is a possible D gene (5 bases). This CDR3 has 16 residues. V lost 2 bases, J lost 0 bases, and 15 bases lay in between. The germline gives CDR1 SGHKS, CDR2 YYEKEE (reference sequence).

This chain connects TRBV2 to TRBJ2-7; tentatively, D is TRBD2 (5 bases). The CDR3 consists of 14 residues. Trimming removed 2 bases at V and 3 bases at J, with 11 bases between. Germline CDR1 is SNHLY and CDR2 is FYNNEI. The CDR3 coding sequence is TGTGCCAGCAGTGAAAGCGGCAGGCACTACGAGCAGTACTTC. It yields the protein CASSESGRHYEQYF.

Comment on this clonotype: Sequence at one end of the junction differs from germline and may be a read error. The rearrangement links TRBV5-1 to TRBJ2-3; D perhaps matches TRBD2 (7 bases). CDR1 SGHRS and CDR2 YFSETQ come from the germline V gene. The CDR3 is made up of 15 amino acids. In nucleotides, the CDR3 is TGCTCCAGCAGCCATGGACTGGCGGGGGCTGATACGCAGTATTTT. Its protein is CSSSHGLAGADTQYF.

This clonotype was detected ten times or more. The V call is TRBV6-1, the J call TRBJ1-6, with 7 nucleotides matching TRBD1. CDR1 and CDR2 from the germline V gene are MNHNS and SASEGT. The ends lost 3 bases at V and 14 bases at J; junction bases unmatched: 10. The CDR3 has 14 residues. CDR3 loop: CASSDWDSVGTLHF. The CDR3 DNA reads as TGTGCCAGCAGTGACTGGGACAGTGTTGGAACCCTCCACTTT.

This clonotype occurred many times. This chain links TRBV23-1 with TRBJ2-1, with 8 bases fitting TRBD1. Being an ORF, TRBV23-1 has a function that is uncertain. V dropped 7 bases and J dropped 4; count of bases not matched to a gene: 3. The CDR3 loop spans 13 amino acids. In DNA, the CDR3 is TGCGCCAGCACGGACAGGGAGTACAATGAGCAGTTCTTC. It is translated as CASTDREYNEQFF.

The table lists this clonotype with many counts. This chain links TRBV5-1 with TRBJ2-1, with 10 bases matching TRBD2. V shed 7 bases and J 3 bases; nucleotides not matched to a gene: 4. The germline V gene encodes CDR1 SGHRS and CDR2 YFSETQ. The CDR3 covers 14 residues. The CDR3: CASASGGVYNEQFF. The CDR3 nucleotides are TGCGCCAGCGCTAGCGGGGGCGTCTACAATGAGCAGTTCTTC.

Many counts were recorded for this clonotype. The J gene is TRBJ1-1, the V gene TRBV10-3; D is perhaps TRBD1 (5 bases). V was clipped by 4 bases and J by 6 bases, with 12 bases between them. The CDR3 consists of 13 residues. The germline gives CDR1 ENHRY, CDR2 SYGVKD. The CDR3 sequence: CAISGGGIPEAFF. CDR3 nucleotide sequence: TGTGCCATCAGTGGGGGGGGTATTCCTGAAGCTTTCTTT.

The chain employs TRBV29-1 and TRBJ2-2; D is undetermined. The CDR3 runs to 13 residues. The germline V gene has CDR1 SQVTM and CDR2 ANQGSEA. Trimming left V 3 bases short and J 0 bases short, with 5 bases between. CDR3 amino acids: CSVDRTNTGELFF. DNA for the CDR3: TGCAGCGTTGACAGGACGAACACCGGGGAGCTGTTTTTT.

This clonotype was detected ten times or more. This rearrangement joins TRBV10-3 to TRBJ2-5; perhaps TRBD2 as D (6 bases). Trimming cost V 4 bases and J 8 bases, with 14 bases left between them. From germline, CDR1 is ENHRY and CDR2 SYGVKD. The CDR3 runs 13 residues. CDR3 in amino acids: CAISGDGEVTQYF. The DNA for the CDR3 is TGTGCCATCAGTGGGGACGGGGAGGTAACCCAGTACTTC.

This clonotype came up many times. The gene calls are TRBV2 and TRBJ2-2; 8 bases are a match to TRBD1. Germline lookup yields CDR1 SNHLY and CDR2 FYNNEI. With V trimmed by 4 bases and J by 6 bases, 7 bases remained unmatched. The CDR3 loop spans 15 amino acids. The CDR3 loop is CASSGQGASAGELFF. Written as DNA, the CDR3 is TGTGCCAGCAGTGGGCAGGGGGCGTCCGCCGGGGAGCTGTTTTTT.

In its sample, this clonotype was seen many times. The CDR3 region is CASSQRQGMNTEAFF. The CDR3 DNA reads TGCGCCAGCAGCCAACGACAGGGTATGAACACTGAAGCTTTCTTT. The V gene is TRBV5-1, the J gene TRBJ1-1; TRBD1 aligns across 7 bases. The CDR3 contains 15 residues. Germline loops: CDR1 SGHRS, CDR2 YFSETQ. Losses at the gene ends were 4 bases for V and 0 bases for J; bases not matched to a gene: 6.

The sample holds many counts of this clonotype. The V gene is TRBV28, the J gene TRBJ2-7, with TRBD1 matching 7 bases. CDR1 and CDR2 (germline): MDHEN, SYDVKM. This CDR3 is 14 amino acids long. The trim removed 6 bases at V and 4 bases at J, leaving 9 bases unmatched. The CDR3 region has the DNA TGTGCCAGCAGCCACGACAGGGTAATGTACGAGCAGTACTTC. Its protein product is CASSHDRVMYEQYF.

This clonotype was found many times. The chain couples TRBV9 to TRBJ2-7, with 10 bases identical to TRBD2. Germline trimming cut 3 bases from V and 6 bases from J; bases unmatched to any gene: 6. This CDR3 region has 14 residues. CDR1 and CDR2 (germline): SGDLS, YYNGEE. CDR3 sequence (DNA): TGTGCCAGCAGCGGCCTAGCGGGAGTTCCCGAGCAGTACTTC. Its translation is CASSGLAGVPEQYF.

This clonotype was observed many times. This chain connects TRBV28 to TRBJ1-5; no reliable D call. V shed 3 bases and J shed 5 bases, with 11 bases lying between them. There are 14 residues in the CDR3. Germline values: CDR1 MDHEN, CDR2 SYDVKM. In DNA, the CDR3 is TGTGCCAGCAGTTTTGGGTCAGCCGATCAGCCCCAGCATTTT. This encodes CASSFGSADQPQHF. Supplemented by reference TRBV28 and TRBJ1-5, the full variable domain reads DVKVTQSSRYLVKRTGEKVFLECVQDMDHENMFWYRQDPGLGLRLIYFSYDVKMKEKGDIPEGYSVSREKKERFSLILESASTNQTSMYLCASSFGSADQPQHFGDGTRLSIL.

At least ten counts were recorded for this clonotype. The V call is TRBV20-1, the J call TRBJ2-2, with 9 bases lining up with TRBD2. Germline lookup yields CDR1 DFQATT and CDR2 SNEGSKA (reference sequence). This CDR3 spans 18 amino acids. Unmatched junction bases numbered 12, after V lost 4 bases and J lost 0 bases. For the CDR3, the DNA is TGCAGTGCTATCCCGGGACTAGCCTATGAGGCGAACACCGGGGAGCTGTTTTTT. As protein: CSAIPGLAYEANTGELFF.

The V call is TRBV20-1, the J call TRBJ1-4, with D perhaps matching TRBD1 (5 bases). The germline CDR1 and CDR2 sequences are DFQATT and SNEGSKA (reference sequence). This CDR3 is built from 12 residues. V lost 3 bases to trimming and J lost 14 bases, with 16 bases between them. The CDR3 here is CSARLSGGVLFF. The CDR3 DNA is TGCAGTGCTAGGCTGTCGGGGGGGGTCCTGTTTTTT.

This clonotype appeared a few times. The chain recombines TRBV20-1 with TRBJ2-7; perhaps TRBD2 as D (6 bases). The germline CDR1 and CDR2 sequences are DFQATT and SNEGSKA (reference sequence). V lost 0 bases to trimming and J lost 4 bases, with 13 bases between them. The CDR3 is 14 residues long. The DNA of the CDR3 is TGCAGTGCTAGAGATTGGTTGGGGGGTTACGAGCAGTACTTC. Its translation is CSARDWLGGYEQYF.

The sample holds many counts of this clonotype. The chain's CDR3 is CASSGGGYEQYF. The CDR3 coding sequence is TGTGCCAGCAGTGGGGGTGGCTACGAGCAGTACTTC. The chain employs TRBV2 and TRBJ2-7; no clear D. V lost 4 bases and J lost 3, with 7 bases in between. CDR3 size: 12 residues. Germline CDR1 SNHLY, CDR2 FYNNEI.

J is TRBJ1-1 and V is TRBV4-1; D gene uncertain. The V and J ends lost 2 bases and 3 bases respectively, with 22 bases between them. Germline V CDR1 and CDR2: MGHRA, YSYEKL. This CDR3 spans 18 amino acids. CDR3 amino acids: CASSQLDLLPTGYTEAFF. CDR3 nucleotides: TGCGCCAGCAGCCAATTGGACTTGTTACCGACGGGGTACACTGAAGCTTTCTTT.

V is TRBV5-1 and J is TRBJ2-3; D is unresolved. Germline V gene data show CDR1 as SGHRS and CDR2 as YFSETQ. V lost 0 bases, J lost 0 bases, and 8 bases lay in between. This CDR3 comprises 15 residues. The CDR3 region has the DNA TGCGCCAGCAGCTTGGGCGGTAGAAGCACAGATACGCAGTATTTT. This gives the protein CASSLGGRSTDTQYF.